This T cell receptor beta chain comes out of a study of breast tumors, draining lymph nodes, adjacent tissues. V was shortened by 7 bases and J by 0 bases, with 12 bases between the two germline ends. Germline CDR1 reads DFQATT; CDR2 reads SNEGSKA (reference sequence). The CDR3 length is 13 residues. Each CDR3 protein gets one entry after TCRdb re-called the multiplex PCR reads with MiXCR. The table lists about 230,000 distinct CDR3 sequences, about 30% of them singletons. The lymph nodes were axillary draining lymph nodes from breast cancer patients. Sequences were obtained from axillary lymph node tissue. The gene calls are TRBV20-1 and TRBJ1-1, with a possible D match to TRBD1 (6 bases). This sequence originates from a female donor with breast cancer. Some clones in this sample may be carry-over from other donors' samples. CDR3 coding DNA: TGCAGTGTTCACCGGACAGTGAACACTGAAGCTTTCTTT. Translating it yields CSVHRTVNTEAFF.